Presented here are 10 T cell receptor beta chains from one specimen sequenced in a study of blood T cell repertoires in COVID-19. TCRdb keeps only in-frame clones here, not all; method: immunoSEQ multiplex PCR. The sample lists roughly 230,000 clones; roughly 85% were seen once. The sample taken for sequencing was peripheral blood. These receptors originate from a man between 45 and 60 years old with COVID-19, enrolled during active disease.

This chain links TRBV6-5 with TRBJ2-1; 9 nucleotides align to TRBD1. There are 16 residues in the CDR3. Germline V gene lookup returns CDR1 MNHEY and CDR2 SVGAGI. The junction had 6 bases not matched to a gene; V was cut back by 0 bases and J by 6 bases. CDR3 sequence reads: CASSYSRDRDSNEQFF. The CDR3 DNA reads as TGTGCCAGCAGTTACTCTAGGGACAGGGACTCCAATGAGCAGTTCTTC.

The gene calls are TRBV2 and TRBJ1-5, with no clear D. This CDR3 region has 14 residues. Germline V gene sequence: CDR1 SNHLY, CDR2 FYNNEI. V lost 2 bases and J lost 2, with 7 bases in between. CDR3 nucleotides: TGTGCCAGCAGTGAAATCAGCGGCAATCAGCCCCAGCATTTT. Translating it yields CASSEISGNQPQHF.

V is TRBV15 and J is TRBJ2-5; possibly TRBD1 for D (6 bases). CDR3 length equals 15 residues. Between the trimmed V and J ends, which lost 3 bases and 5 bases, there was a span of 16 bases. CDR1 is LNHNV, CDR2 YYDKDF, per germline (reference sequence). The CDR3 reads CATSRSAYRAETQYF. The CDR3 DNA reads TGTGCCACCAGCAGGTCCGCCTACAGGGCTGAGACCCAGTACTTC.

V gene TRBV29-1 combines with J gene TRBJ2-7; 8 bases are a match to TRBD1. In germline, CDR1 is SQVTM, CDR2 ANQGSEA. With V trimmed by 8 bases and J by 7 bases, 16 bases remained unmatched. The CDR3 contains 14 residues. CDR3 in DNA: TGCAGCCCATTGTGGGGGGACAGGAGTGATGAGCAGTACTTC. Translating gives CSPLWGDRSDEQYF.

This chain joins TRBV2 and TRBJ2-7; 10 bases line up with TRBD1. This CDR3 comprises 15 residues. CDR1 is SNHLY and CDR2 is FYNNEI in the germline V gene. After removal of 5 bases from V and 5 bases from J, the junction contained 9 bases not matched to a gene. CDR3 in amino acids: CASSKDRGSFDEQYF. CDR3 nucleotide sequence: TGTGCCAGCAGTAAGGACAGGGGGTCTTTCGACGAGCAGTACTTC.

V usage is TRBV30 and J usage is TRBJ2-6, with 10 bases that match TRBD1. V gave up 3 bases and J gave up 3 bases; unmatched junction bases: 8. Per germline, CDR1 GTSNPN and CDR2 SVGIG (reference sequence). CDR3 size: 17 residues. In DNA, the CDR3 is TGTGCCTGGAGCCCGCGACAGGGGGCTTATGGGGCCAACGTCCTGACTTTC. It translates to CAWSPRQGAYGANVLTF.

The chain recombines TRBV6-5 with TRBJ2-7; D is undetermined. CDR1 is MNHEY, CDR2 SVGAGI, per germline. The CDR3 has 14 amino acids. V lost 2 bases, J lost 2 bases, and 10 bases lay in between. CDR3 region: CASSYDWSPYEQYF. The DNA of the CDR3 is TGTGCCAGCAGTTACGATTGGAGCCCCTACGAGCAGTACTTC.

The chain joins TRBV30 to TRBJ1-5, with D possibly TRBD1 on 6 matching bases. The CDR3 is 15 amino acids. V was cut by 1 base and J by 6 bases, with 16 bases left in between. Germline CDR1 reads GTSNPN; CDR2 reads SVGIG (reference sequence). The CDR3 is CAWSARQGMRQPQHF. The DNA of the CDR3 is TGTGCCTGGAGTGCGAGGCAGGGGATGCGTCAGCCCCAGCATTTT.

A word on this clone: A read error may explain this, as a much larger clone is one base away. The sample holds other DNA sequences that translate to the same CDR3. The chain couples TRBV5-4 to TRBJ1-1; D possibly corresponds to TRBD1 (5 bases). The germline V and J ends were trimmed by 5 bases and 1 base, with 9 bases remaining between them. The CDR3 extends over 13 amino acids. Per germline, CDR1 SGHNT and CDR2 YYREEE (reference sequence). CDR3 sequence reads: CASSFDRNTEAFF. In nucleotides, the CDR3 is TGTGCCAGCAGTTTCGACAGGAACACTGAAGCTTTCTTT. Drawing the rest from reference TRBV5-4 and TRBJ1-1, the complete variable domain is ETGVTQSPTHLIKTRGQQVTLRCSSQSGHNTVSWYQQALGQGPQFIFQYYREEENGRGNFPPRFSGLQFPNYSSELNVNALELDDSALYLCASSFDRNTEAFFGQGTRLTVV.

The genes are TRBV2 and TRBJ1-6; 7 bases are a match to TRBD1. The CDR3 totals 16 residues. Germline lookup yields CDR1 SNHLY and CDR2 FYNNEI. V shed 4 bases, J shed 5 bases, and the junction held 8 bases outside the gene matches. The CDR3 sequence: CASSGQGDLHNSPLHF. The CDR3 DNA is TGTGCCAGCAGTGGTCAGGGGGATCTGCATAATTCACCCCTCCACTTT.